These 9 T cell receptor beta chains originate from one sample sequenced in a study of blood T cells in healthy people across ages (dated by TCRdb to about 2015). Library preparation was by 5' RACE. TCRdb shows the sequencer as Illumina HiSeq 2500. The second PCR ran for roughly 7 to 12 cycles and used a J-beta primer mix along with a sample-barcoded 5' primer. The public sequencing data were trimmed at Q25 with fastp and processed into clonotypes with MiXCR by TCRdb, which kept only in-frame beta chains. Rows with one shared CDR3 protein collapse into an entry with the most common genes and DNA. The sample data list about 730,000 distinct CDR3 sequences, and about 42% of these were observed just once. Of the sample, 20% to 25% is held by the ten largest clones. Material: blood. These receptors were obtained from a woman aged 55-69 years in good health.

This clonotype was seen a handful of times. The chain has TRBV12-3 or TRBV12-4 and TRBJ1-4, with D possibly matching TRBD1 (6 bases). V was pared by 4 bases and J by 0 bases, with 15 bases between. The CDR3 contains 17 residues. The CDR3, as DNA: TGTGCCAGCAGTTGGCGCGGAGGGGGTGCAACTAATGAAAAACTGTTTTTT. This codes for CASSWRGGGATNEKLFF.

Only a few counts were recorded for this clonotype. The gene calls are TRBV21-1 and TRBJ2-7; the table's D call TRBD1 went unverified against the DNA. TRBV21-1 is designated a pseudogene. The CDR3 loop spans 15 amino acids. This CDR3 reads CASSKEETGVDEQYF. The CDR3 DNA is TGTGCCAGCAGCAAAGAGGAGACAGGGGTCGACGAGCAGTACTTC.

This clonotype was counted many times. The chain links TRBV6-5 to TRBJ2-5, with TRBD2 matching 12 bases. CDR3 size: 15 residues. V lost 6 bases to trimming and J lost 2 bases; unmatched junction nucleotides: 4. The germline CDR1 and CDR2 sequences are MNHEY and SVGAGI. CDR3 sequence reads: CASSRLAGAQETQYF. The DNA for the CDR3 is TGTGCCAGCAGCCGACTAGCGGGAGCGCAAGAGACCCAGTACTTC.

The chain recombines TRBV12-3 or TRBV12-4 with TRBJ2-3; D not resolved. This CDR3 is built from 14 residues. V was trimmed by 8 bases and J by 0 bases, leaving 12 bases between them. CDR3 residues: CASSWLTSTDTQYF. The CDR3 DNA reads as TGTGCCAGCTCGTGGCTCACTAGCACAGATACGCAGTATTTT.

CDR3 bases: TGTGCCAGCGTAGCTCCGGGTCCCCTAAGGAATCAGCCCCAGCATTTT. Translation: CASVAPGPLRNQPQHF. The chain combines TRBV28 with TRBJ1-5, with unresolved D. CDR3 length: 16 amino acids. The V gene lost 8 bases and the J gene lost 4 bases, with 21 bases spanning the gap. Germline-derived CDR1 and CDR2 are MDHEN and SYDVKM.

The chain recombines TRBV20-1 with TRBJ2-4, with a possible D match to TRBD1 (5 bases). Germline CDR1 reads DFQATT; CDR2 reads SNEGSKA (reference sequence). Trimming took 0 bases from V and 1 from J, leaving 13 bases between them. The CDR3 consists of 16 residues. This CDR3 is CSARDFRQTAKNIQYF. The DNA for the CDR3 is TGCAGTGCTAGAGATTTTCGACAGACCGCCAAAAACATTCAGTACTTC.

The V and J genes are TRBV2 and TRBJ2-5, with 7 nucleotides matching TRBD2. The germline CDR1 and CDR2 sequences are SNHLY and FYNNEI. The V segment lost 5 bases and the J segment 7 bases; nucleotides outside the gene matches: 13. The CDR3 totals 15 residues. CDR3: CASSRLTSDKRTQYF. DNA for the CDR3: TGTGCCAGCAGTCGACTCACTAGCGACAAGAGGACCCAGTACTTC.

The gene calls are TRBV14 and TRBJ2-1; 7 nucleotides match TRBD2. Per germline, CDR1 SGHDN and CDR2 FVKESK. CDR3 length: 16 residues. The junction had 3 bases not matched to a gene; V was cut back by 1 base and J by 0 bases. This CDR3 is CASSQGGRDSYNEQFF. In nucleotides, the CDR3 is TGTGCCAGCAGCCAAGGGGGGAGGGACTCCTACAATGAGCAGTTCTTC.

This clonotype was picked up a small number of times. The chain is built from TRBV7-2 and TRBJ2-7, with TRBD2 matching 8 bases. Germline assignment: CDR1 SGHTA and CDR2 FQGNSA. This CDR3 spans 16 amino acids. The V segment lost 4 bases and the J segment 0 bases; nucleotides outside the gene matches: 8. The CDR3 DNA reads as TGTGCCAGCAGCTCCTCTACTAGCGGTAGCTCCTACGAGCAGTACTTC. Protein: CASSSSTSGSSYEQYF. Drawing the rest from reference TRBV7-2 and TRBJ2-7, the complete variable domain is GAGVSQSPSNKVTEKGKDVELRCDPISGHTALYWYRQSLGQGLEFLIYFQGNSAPDKSGLPSDRFSAERTGGSVSTLTIQRTQQEDSAVYLCASSSSTSGSSYEQYFGPGTRLTVT.